Each of the 25 T cell receptor beta chains below was sequenced from the same sample in a study of shared clonotypes between healthy human individuals. Profiled with immunoSEQ multiplex PCR; TCRdb holds only in-frame clones, not every one. The table shows over 2 million clones, with roughly 94% occurring only once. The sequencing input was naive CD4+ T cells sorted from blood. As for subset: CD45RA+ positively selected. Source of these receptors: a man younger than 30 in good health.

This sequence joins TRBV18 and TRBJ2-7; possible D gene TRBD1, 5 bases. This CDR3 has 15 amino acids. The V end was cut by 0 bases, the J end by 5 bases, with 14 bases between. CDR1 and CDR2 from the germline V gene are KGHSH and LQKENI. The CDR3 loop is CASSPPSRASDEQYF. In nucleotides, the CDR3 is TGTGCCAGCTCACCACCGTCCAGGGCTTCGGACGAGCAGTACTTC.

The chain employs TRBV28 and TRBJ1-1, with 12 bases fitting TRBD1. V shed 6 bases and J 6 bases; nucleotides not matched to a gene: 14. Germline V gives CDR1 MDHEN, CDR2 SYDVKM. The CDR3 covers 17 residues. CDR3 loop: CASSTVPGQGAGAEAFF. CDR3 sequence (DNA): TGTGCCAGCAGCACGGTCCCGGGACAGGGGGCGGGCGCTGAAGCTTTCTTT.

The chain employs TRBV7-2 and TRBJ1-2; no reliable D call. This CDR3 spans 13 amino acids. Per germline, CDR1 SGHTA and CDR2 FQGNSA. The V end lost 2 bases, the J end lost 4 bases, and 8 bases lay between the germline ends. The DNA for the CDR3 is TGTGCCAGCAGCTTAAGCCAGAGCTATGGCTACACCTTC. It is translated as CASSLSQSYGYTF.

The CDR3, as DNA: TGTGCCAGCAGTTTCCCAGGGACCAACAAGGCACAGGATACGCAGTATTTT. Amino acid sequence: CASSFPGTNKAQDTQYF. This rearrangement joins TRBV28 to TRBJ2-3; the D gene could be TRBD1 or TRBD2 (5 bases each). Trimming removed 3 bases at V and 6 bases at J, with 22 bases between. Germline-derived CDR1 and CDR2 are MDHEN and SYDVKM. This CDR3 comprises 17 residues.

The sample holds one count of this clone. This chain joins TRBV5-1 and TRBJ1-1, with D unresolved. From germline, CDR1 is SGHRS and CDR2 YFSETQ. The CDR3 loop spans 14 amino acids. Trimming took off 0 bases at V and 4 bases at J, with 10 bases between the two ends. The CDR3 protein is CASSLGGLSTEAFF. The CDR3 DNA reads as TGCGCCAGCAGCTTGGGTGGGCTGAGCACTGAAGCTTTCTTT.

This rearrangement joins TRBV7-9 to TRBJ1-2; D might be TRBD1 (5 bases). Trimming removed 4 bases from V and 4 bases from J, with 13 bases in between. Per germline, CDR1 SEHNR and CDR2 FQNEAQ (reference sequence). The CDR3 extends over 14 amino acids. This CDR3 is CASSSQTVFYGYTF. CDR3 DNA: TGTGCCAGCAGCTCCCAGACAGTCTTCTATGGCTACACCTTC.

The CDR3: CASRFLAHTGFIADTQYF. CDR3 DNA: TGTGCAAGTCGCTTCCTAGCCCACACCGGTTTTATCGCAGATACGCAGTATTTT. This rearrangement joins TRBV12-2 to TRBJ2-3; TRBD2, the table's D call, lacks a check against the DNA. TRBV12-2 is classified as a pseudogene. This CDR3 has 18 amino acids.

There are a few counts of this clone. V gene TRBV5-4 combines with J gene TRBJ2-5; TRBD1 is a possible D gene (5 bases). V lost 1 base, J lost 2 bases, and 9 bases lay in between. Per germline, CDR1 SGHNT and CDR2 YYREEE (reference sequence). The CDR3 contains 14 residues. CDR3 region: CASSLNRIQETQYF. For the CDR3, the DNA is TGTGCCAGCAGCTTGAACAGGATACAAGAGACCCAGTACTTC.

The V call is TRBV6-4, the J call TRBJ1-2, with 7 bases fitting TRBD1. Germline CDR1 is MRHNA and CDR2 is SNTAGT. This CDR3 is built from 15 residues. The ends lost 6 bases at V and 5 bases at J; junction bases unmatched: 12. The CDR3 sequence is CASRRNRDSKYGYTF. The CDR3 DNA reads TGTGCCAGCAGGCGAAACCGGGACAGTAAGTATGGCTACACCTTC.

This clone was seen just once. The chain recombines TRBV29-1 with TRBJ2-2; 10 bases are a match to TRBD2. J gave up 1 base and V 6 bases, and 8 bases lay outside the gene matches. The CDR3 runs 16 residues. Per germline, CDR1 SQVTM and CDR2 ANQGSEA. CDR3 loop: CSVHKSGRGNTGELFF. The DNA of the CDR3 is TGCAGCGTCCATAAGAGCGGGAGGGGGAACACCGGGGAGCTGTTTTTT.

In the case of this clone: The same CDR3 is also encoded by other DNA sequences in this sample. The chain combines TRBV10-3 with TRBJ1-1; possibly TRBD1 for D (5 bases). V lost 3 bases to trimming and J lost 1 base, with 9 bases between them. This CDR3 contains 14 residues. In germline, CDR1 is ENHRY, CDR2 SYGVKD. The CDR3: CAISDWGENTEAFF. The CDR3 DNA sequence: TGTGCCATCAGTGACTGGGGGGAGAACACTGAAGCTTTCTTT.

This chain joins TRBV10-3 and TRBJ1-5; D might be TRBD1 (5 bases). Trimming stripped 6 bases from V and 6 bases from J, with 21 bases between. The CDR3 has 16 amino acids. Per germline, CDR1 ENHRY and CDR2 SYGVKD. In DNA form, the CDR3 reads TGTGCCATCAGCACAAGTCGGGACGTCGGATCTCAGCCCCAGCATTTT. Translation gives CAISTSRDVGSQPQHF.

Turning to this clone: The sample contains more than one DNA sequence encoding this CDR3. This chain connects TRBV2 to TRBJ1-5; no firm D call. The germline V gene encodes CDR1 SNHLY and CDR2 FYNNEI. The CDR3 has 14 amino acids. Between the trimmed V and J ends, which lost 4 bases and 1 base, there was a span of 8 bases. This CDR3 reads CASSGGPSNQPQHF. The CDR3 region has the DNA TGTGCCAGCAGTGGTGGGCCGAGCAATCAGCCCCAGCATTTT.

This clone was observed a single time. The chain is built from TRBV19 and TRBJ1-5, with D unresolved. The CDR3 covers 13 residues. Germline loops: CDR1 LNHDA, CDR2 SQIVND (reference sequence). V was trimmed by 7 bases and J by 1 base, leaving 8 bases between them. The CDR3 nucleotides are TGTGCCAGTAATGGGCCAAGCAATCAGCCCCAGCATTTT. Amino acid sequence: CASNGPSNQPQHF.

The chain has TRBV4-2 and TRBJ1-2; 11 nucleotides line up with TRBD1. This CDR3 is built from 15 residues. J lost 4 bases, V lost 6 bases, and 7 bases had no gene match. Germline assignment: CDR1 LGHNA and CDR2 YNFKEQ. The CDR3 here is CASRPGTGGSYGYTF. The CDR3 DNA sequence: TGTGCCAGCAGACCCGGGACAGGGGGTTCCTATGGCTACACCTTC.

V is TRBV6-6 and J is TRBJ1-5; D unresolved. Trimming left V 6 bases short and J 0 bases short, with 6 bases between. Looked up from germline, CDR1 is MNHNY and CDR2 is SVGAGI (reference sequence). The CDR3 is 13 residues long. CDR3 nucleotides: TGTGCCAGCAGCGTAAATAGCAATCAGCCCCAGCATTTT. Protein: CASSVNSNQPQHF.

Remarks on this clone: An end of the junction differs from the germline gene, which may be a read error. J is TRBJ1-2 and V is TRBV2; D possibly corresponds to TRBD1 (5 bases). Germline CDR1 SNHLY, CDR2 FYNNEI. CDR3 length: 10 residues. This CDR3 reads CASSDWARVF. The CDR3 region has the DNA TGTGCCAGCAGTGATTGGGCCAGGGTCTTC.

V and J are TRBV5-4 and TRBJ1-2; 7 bases match TRBD1. The CDR3 is made up of 13 amino acids. The germline CDR1 and CDR2 sequences are SGHNT and YYREEE (reference sequence). Germline trimming cut 3 bases from V and 4 bases from J; bases unmatched to any gene: 3. The CDR3 reads CASSWDSPYGYTF. The DNA for the CDR3 is TGTGCCAGCAGCTGGGACAGCCCCTATGGCTACACCTTC.

The V and J genes are TRBV5-6 and TRBJ2-5; D is unclear. The CDR3 runs to 13 residues. V was pared by 10 bases and J by 0 bases, with 13 bases between. In germline, CDR1 is SGHDT, CDR2 YYEEEE. The CDR3 loop reads CAGQVGYQETQYF. CDR3 coding DNA: TGTGCCGGCCAAGTGGGGTACCAAGAGACCCAGTACTTC.

This sequence joins TRBV5-1 and TRBJ2-7; 12 bases match TRBD2. There are 17 residues in the CDR3. Germline lookup yields CDR1 SGHRS and CDR2 YFSETQ. Trimming took 4 bases from V and 5 from J; bases not matched to a gene: 13. The chain's CDR3 is CASSPPLLAGGIDEQYF. CDR3 in DNA: TGCGCCAGCAGCCCACCCCTCCTAGCGGGGGGGATAGACGAGCAGTACTTC.

This rearrangement joins TRBV6-1 to TRBJ2-5, with 9 bases aligning to TRBD1. The CDR3 length is 14 residues. V was clipped by 3 bases and J by 4 bases; unmatched bases: 3. CDR1 MNHNS and CDR2 SASEGT come from the germline V gene. CDR3 nucleotide sequence: TGTGCCAGCAGTGACGGGACAGGGATAGAGACCCAGTACTTC. Its translation: CASSDGTGIETQYF.

This chain joins TRBV2 and TRBJ2-3, with a weak D call TRBD1 (6 bases). This CDR3 is built from 16 residues. Per the germline V gene, CDR1 is SNHLY and CDR2 is FYNNEI. Trimming stripped 3 bases from V and 4 bases from J, with 17 bases between. The CDR3 coding sequence is TGTGCCAGCAGTGAGTCTCCACAGGGTTACGCAGATACGCAGTATTTT. Protein: CASSESPQGYADTQYF.

The chain combines TRBV9 with TRBJ1-2; 8 bases are a match to TRBD1. Germline CDR1 SGDLS, CDR2 YYNGEE. This CDR3 is built from 16 residues. With 4 bases clipped from V and 6 bases from J, the junction kept 14 bases outside the gene matches. CDR3 sequence reads: CASSPQQDRVYNGYTF. The DNA for the CDR3 is TGTGCCAGCAGCCCCCAGCAGGACAGGGTATACAATGGCTACACCTTC.

This clone was observed a few times. The gene calls are TRBV5-1 and TRBJ1-6; a possible D gene is TRBD1 (5 bases). The CDR3 loop spans 13 amino acids. CDR1 SGHRS and CDR2 YFSETQ come from the germline V gene. With 7 bases removed from V and 6 bases from J, the gap between germline ends came to 11 bases. CDR3 nucleotide sequence: TGCGCCAGCGGGGACGGCCCTAATTCACCCCTCCACTTT. This codes for CASGDGPNSPLHF.

The chain is built from TRBV28 and TRBJ1-2, with TRBD1 matching over 8 bases. Germline loops: CDR1 MDHEN, CDR2 SYDVKM. Unmatched junction bases numbered 2, after V lost 4 bases and J lost 4 bases. CDR3 size: 13 residues. Written as DNA, the CDR3 is TGTGCCAGCAGTTGGACAGGGACCTATGGCTACACCTTC. Protein sequence: CASSWTGTYGYTF.